This T cell receptor (beta chain) was obtained from a study of shared clonotypes between healthy human individuals. Study details: Sampling drew on donors who were a couple of women and a few men aged 18 to 49. The study, taken as a whole, reports: A limitation of the genetic and exposure-history diversity represented arose from few donors.

Recent vaccinations or acute infections were absent in the healthy HIV-negative adult donors. The CDR3 is 16 amino acids. The germline V gene encodes CDR1 KGHSH and CDR2 LQKENI. J gave up 4 bases and V 0 bases, and 5 bases lay outside the gene matches. The unsorted PBMC sample used ten immunoSEQ deep assay plates. TCRdb keeps only in-frame clones here, not all; method: immunoSEQ multiplex PCR. The profile covers about half a million clones, with roughly three quarters appearing a single time and around 13% taken by the ten largest. Worth noting for this clone: The antigen is unknown.

Sequenced: PBMCs. The chain employs TRBV18 and TRBJ2-2; 7 bases agree with TRBD1. This receptor was obtained from a woman aged 35 to 49 in good health. Some clones in this sample may be carry-over from other donors' samples. The CDR3 loop reads CASSPPGQRATGELFF. CDR3 sequence (DNA): TGTGCCAGCTCACCACCGGGACAGAGAGCCACCGGGGAGCTGTTTTTT.